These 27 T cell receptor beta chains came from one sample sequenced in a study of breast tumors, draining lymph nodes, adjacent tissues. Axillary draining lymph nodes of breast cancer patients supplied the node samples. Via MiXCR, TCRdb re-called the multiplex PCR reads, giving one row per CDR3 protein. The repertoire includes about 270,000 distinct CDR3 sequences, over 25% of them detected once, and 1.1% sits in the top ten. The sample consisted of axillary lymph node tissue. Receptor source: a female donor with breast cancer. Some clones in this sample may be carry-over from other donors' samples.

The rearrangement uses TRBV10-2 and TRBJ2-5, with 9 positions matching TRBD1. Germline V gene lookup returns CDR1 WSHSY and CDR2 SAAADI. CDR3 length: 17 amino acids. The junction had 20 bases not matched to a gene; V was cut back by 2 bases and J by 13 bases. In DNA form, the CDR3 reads TGCGCCAGCAGTGAGAGGACAGGGGTCTCTAATCAAGAGGCCCTGTACTTC. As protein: CASSERTGVSNQEALYF.

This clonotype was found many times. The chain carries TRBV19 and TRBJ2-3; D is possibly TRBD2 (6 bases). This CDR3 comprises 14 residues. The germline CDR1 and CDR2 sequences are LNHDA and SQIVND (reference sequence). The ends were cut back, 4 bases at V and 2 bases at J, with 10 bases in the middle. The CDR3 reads CASSTRLVTDTQYF. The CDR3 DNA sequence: TGTGCCAGTAGTACCCGACTAGTCACAGATACGCAGTATTTT.

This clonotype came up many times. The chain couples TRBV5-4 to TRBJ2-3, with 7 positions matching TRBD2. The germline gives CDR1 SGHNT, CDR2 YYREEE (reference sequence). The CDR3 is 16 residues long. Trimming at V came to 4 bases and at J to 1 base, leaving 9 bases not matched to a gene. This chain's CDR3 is CASSSESGGGTDTQYF. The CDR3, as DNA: TGTGCCAGCAGCAGCGAAAGTGGGGGGGGCACAGATACGCAGTATTTT.

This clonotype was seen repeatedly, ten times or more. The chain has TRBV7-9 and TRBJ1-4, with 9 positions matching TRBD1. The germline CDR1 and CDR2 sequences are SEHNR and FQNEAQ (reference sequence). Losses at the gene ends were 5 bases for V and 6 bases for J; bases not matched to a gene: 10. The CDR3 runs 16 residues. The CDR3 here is CASSRETGGWYEKLFF. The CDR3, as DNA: TGTGCCAGCAGCCGCGAGACAGGGGGTTGGTATGAAAAACTGTTTTTT.

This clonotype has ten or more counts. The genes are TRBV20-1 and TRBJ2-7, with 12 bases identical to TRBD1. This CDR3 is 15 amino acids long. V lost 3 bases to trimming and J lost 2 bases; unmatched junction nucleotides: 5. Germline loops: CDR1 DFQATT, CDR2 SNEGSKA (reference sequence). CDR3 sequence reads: CSASHRDRGPYEQYF. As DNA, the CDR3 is TGCAGTGCTAGTCATCGGGACAGGGGGCCCTACGAGCAGTACTTC.

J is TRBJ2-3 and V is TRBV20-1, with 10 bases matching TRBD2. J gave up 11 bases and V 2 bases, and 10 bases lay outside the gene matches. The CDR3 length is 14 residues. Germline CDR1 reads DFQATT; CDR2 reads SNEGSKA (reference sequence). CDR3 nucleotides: TGCAGTGCTAGATGGCTAGCGGGAGATAATGAGCAGTATTTT. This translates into CSARWLAGDNEQYF.

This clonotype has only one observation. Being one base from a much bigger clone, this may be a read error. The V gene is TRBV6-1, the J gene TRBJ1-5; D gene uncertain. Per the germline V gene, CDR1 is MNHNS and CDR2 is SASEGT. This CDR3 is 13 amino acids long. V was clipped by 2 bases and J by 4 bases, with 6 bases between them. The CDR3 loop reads CASSEIRNQPQHF. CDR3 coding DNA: TGTGCCAGCAGTGAAATTAGAAATCAGCCCCAGCATTTT.

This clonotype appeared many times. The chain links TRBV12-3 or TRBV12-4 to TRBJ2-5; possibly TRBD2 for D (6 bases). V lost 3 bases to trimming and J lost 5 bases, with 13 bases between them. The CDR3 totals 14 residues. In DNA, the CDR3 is TGTGCCAGCAGTTTTCGCGGGATCGATGAGACCCAGTACTTC. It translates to CASSFRGIDETQYF.

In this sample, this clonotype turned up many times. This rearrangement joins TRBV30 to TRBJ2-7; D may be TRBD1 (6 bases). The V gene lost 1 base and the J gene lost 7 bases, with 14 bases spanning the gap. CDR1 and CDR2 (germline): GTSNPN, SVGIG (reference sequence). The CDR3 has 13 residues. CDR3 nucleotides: TGTGCCTGGAGTGAAGACAGGCGCGGGGAGCAGTACTTC. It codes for CAWSEDRRGEQYF.

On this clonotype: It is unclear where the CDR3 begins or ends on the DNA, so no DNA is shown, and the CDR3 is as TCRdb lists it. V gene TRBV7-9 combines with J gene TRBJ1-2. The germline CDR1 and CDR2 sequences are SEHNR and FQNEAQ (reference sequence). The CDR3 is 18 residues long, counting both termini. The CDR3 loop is CVLLCQPARTRANYGYTF.

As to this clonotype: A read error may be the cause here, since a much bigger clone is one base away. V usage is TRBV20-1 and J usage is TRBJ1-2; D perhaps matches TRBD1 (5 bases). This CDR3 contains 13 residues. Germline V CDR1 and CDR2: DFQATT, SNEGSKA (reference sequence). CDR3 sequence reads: CSARDTQGYAYTF. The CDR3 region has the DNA TGCAGTGCTAGAGATACGCAGGGCTATGCCTACACCTTC.

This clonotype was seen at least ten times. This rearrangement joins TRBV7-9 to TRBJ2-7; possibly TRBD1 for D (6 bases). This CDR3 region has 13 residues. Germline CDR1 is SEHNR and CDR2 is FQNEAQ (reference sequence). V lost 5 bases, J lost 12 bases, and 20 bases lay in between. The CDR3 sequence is CASSAPDRPFAYF. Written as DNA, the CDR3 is TGTGCCAGCAGCGCCCCCGACAGGCCCTTTGCGTACTTC.

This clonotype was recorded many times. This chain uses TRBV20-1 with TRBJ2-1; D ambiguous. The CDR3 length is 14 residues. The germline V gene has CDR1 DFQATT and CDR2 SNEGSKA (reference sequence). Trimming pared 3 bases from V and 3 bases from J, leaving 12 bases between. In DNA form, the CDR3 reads TGCAGTGCTAGTGTGGGTATGGGCTACAATGAGCAGTTCTTC. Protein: CSASVGMGYNEQFF.

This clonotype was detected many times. The CDR3 is CSAREESWTYNEQFF. CDR3 in DNA: TGCAGTGCTAGAGAGGAGTCGTGGACCTACAATGAGCAGTTCTTC. The rearrangement uses TRBV20-1 and TRBJ2-1; D uncertain. V lost 0 bases and J 2 bases, leaving 11 bases between the germline ends. The CDR3 has 15 amino acids. Germline V lookup: CDR1 DFQATT, CDR2 SNEGSKA (reference sequence).

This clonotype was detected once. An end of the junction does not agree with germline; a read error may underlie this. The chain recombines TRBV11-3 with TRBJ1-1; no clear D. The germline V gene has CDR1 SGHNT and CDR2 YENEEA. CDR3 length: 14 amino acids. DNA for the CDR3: TGCGCCAGCAGCCAAGATCCAGGCTGGACTGAAGCTTTCTTT. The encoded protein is CASSQDPGWTEAFF.

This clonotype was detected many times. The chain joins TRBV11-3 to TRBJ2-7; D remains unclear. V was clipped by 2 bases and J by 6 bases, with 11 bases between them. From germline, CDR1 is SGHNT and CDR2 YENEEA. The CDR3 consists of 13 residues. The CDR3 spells CASSLSPLGEQYF. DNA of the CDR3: TGTGCCAGCAGCTTATCCCCTTTGGGCGAGCAGTACTTC.

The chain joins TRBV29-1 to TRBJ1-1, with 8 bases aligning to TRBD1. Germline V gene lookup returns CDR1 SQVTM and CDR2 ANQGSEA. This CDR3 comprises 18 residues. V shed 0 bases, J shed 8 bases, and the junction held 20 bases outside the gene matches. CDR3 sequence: CSVEDPFPLGQVRREAFF. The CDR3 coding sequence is TGCAGCGTTGAAGATCCTTTTCCTCTGGGACAGGTAAGACGGGAAGCTTTCTTT.

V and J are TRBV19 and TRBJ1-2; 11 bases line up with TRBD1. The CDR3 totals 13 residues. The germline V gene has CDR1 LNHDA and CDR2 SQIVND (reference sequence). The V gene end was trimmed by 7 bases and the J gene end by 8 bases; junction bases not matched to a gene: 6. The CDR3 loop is CASTRGQGGGYTF. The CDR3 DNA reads TGTGCCAGTACCCGGGGACAGGGGGGCGGCTACACCTTC. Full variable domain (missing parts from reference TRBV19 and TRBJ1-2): DGGITQSPKYLFRKEGQNVTLSCEQNLNHDAMYWYRQDPGQGLRLIYYSQIVNDFQKGDIAEGYSVSREKKESFPLTVTSAQKNPTAFYLCASTRGQGGGYTFGSGTRLTVV.

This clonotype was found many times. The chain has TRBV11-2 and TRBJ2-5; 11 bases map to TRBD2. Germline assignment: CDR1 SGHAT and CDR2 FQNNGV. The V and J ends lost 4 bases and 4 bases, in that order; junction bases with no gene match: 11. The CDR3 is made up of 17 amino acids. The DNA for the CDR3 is TGTGCCAGCAGCTCCCCACTAGCGGGAGTGCGACGAGAGACCCAGTACTTC. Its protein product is CASSSPLAGVRRETQYF.

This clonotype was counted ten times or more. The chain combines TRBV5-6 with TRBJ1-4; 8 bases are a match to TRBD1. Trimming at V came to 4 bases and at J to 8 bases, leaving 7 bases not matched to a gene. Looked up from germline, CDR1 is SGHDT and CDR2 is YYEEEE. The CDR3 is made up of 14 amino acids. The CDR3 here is CASSEQGEEEKLFF. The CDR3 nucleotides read TGTGCCAGCAGCGAACAGGGGGAGGAAGAAAAACTGTTTTTT.

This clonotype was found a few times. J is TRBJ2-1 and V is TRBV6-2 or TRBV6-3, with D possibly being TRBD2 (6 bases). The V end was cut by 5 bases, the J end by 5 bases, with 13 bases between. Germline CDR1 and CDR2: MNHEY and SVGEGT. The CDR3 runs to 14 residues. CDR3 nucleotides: TGTGCCAGCAGTGGTACAGGAGGGGACAATGAGCAGTTCTTC. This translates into CASSGTGGDNEQFF.

CDR3 nucleotides: TGTGCCAGCAGCCAAGATCTTCTAGCCAAAAACATTCAGTACTTC. The encoded protein is CASSQDLLAKNIQYF. The chain combines TRBV3-1 with TRBJ2-4; D gene uncertain. The CDR3 totals 15 residues. The ends were cut back, 0 bases at V and 0 bases at J, with 6 bases in the middle. CDR1 is LGHDT and CDR2 is YNNKEL in the germline V gene (reference sequence).

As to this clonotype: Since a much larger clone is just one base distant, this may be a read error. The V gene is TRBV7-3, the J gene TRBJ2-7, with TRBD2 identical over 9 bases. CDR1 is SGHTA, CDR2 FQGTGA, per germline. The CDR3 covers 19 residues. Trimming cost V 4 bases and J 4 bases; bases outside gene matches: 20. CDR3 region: CASSSSGTATLAGLYEQYF. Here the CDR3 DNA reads TGTGCCAGCAGCTCGTCCGGGACAGCGACCCTAGCGGGGCTATACGAGCAGTACTTC.

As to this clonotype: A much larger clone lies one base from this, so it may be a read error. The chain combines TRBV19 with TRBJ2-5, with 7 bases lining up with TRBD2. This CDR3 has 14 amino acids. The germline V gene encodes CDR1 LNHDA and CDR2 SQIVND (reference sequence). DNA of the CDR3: TGTGCCAGTAGTAGGGGACTATTCCAAGGGACCCAGTACTTC. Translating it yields CASSRGLFQGTQYF.

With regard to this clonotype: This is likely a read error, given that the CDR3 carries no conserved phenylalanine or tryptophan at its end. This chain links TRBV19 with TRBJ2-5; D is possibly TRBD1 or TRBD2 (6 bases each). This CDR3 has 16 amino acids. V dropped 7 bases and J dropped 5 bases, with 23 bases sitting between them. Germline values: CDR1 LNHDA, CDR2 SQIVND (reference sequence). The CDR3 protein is CASTVGRLQRGETQYS. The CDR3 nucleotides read TGTGCCAGTACGGTGGGGAGGCTCCAGAGGGGGGAGACCCAGTACTCC.

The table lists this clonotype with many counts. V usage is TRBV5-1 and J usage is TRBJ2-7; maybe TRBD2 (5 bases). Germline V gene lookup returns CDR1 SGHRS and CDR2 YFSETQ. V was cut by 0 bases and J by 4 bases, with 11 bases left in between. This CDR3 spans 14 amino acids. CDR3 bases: TGCGCCAGCAGCTTGGATGGAGGAGGTTACGAGCAGTACTTC. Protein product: CASSLDGGGYEQYF.

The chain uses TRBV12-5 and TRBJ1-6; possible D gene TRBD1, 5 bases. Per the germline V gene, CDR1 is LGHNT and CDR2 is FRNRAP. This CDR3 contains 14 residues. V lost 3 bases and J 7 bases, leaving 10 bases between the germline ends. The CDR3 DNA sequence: TGTGCTAGTGGTTTTTCGGGGGTAAATTCACCCCTCCACTTT. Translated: CASGFSGVNSPLHF.